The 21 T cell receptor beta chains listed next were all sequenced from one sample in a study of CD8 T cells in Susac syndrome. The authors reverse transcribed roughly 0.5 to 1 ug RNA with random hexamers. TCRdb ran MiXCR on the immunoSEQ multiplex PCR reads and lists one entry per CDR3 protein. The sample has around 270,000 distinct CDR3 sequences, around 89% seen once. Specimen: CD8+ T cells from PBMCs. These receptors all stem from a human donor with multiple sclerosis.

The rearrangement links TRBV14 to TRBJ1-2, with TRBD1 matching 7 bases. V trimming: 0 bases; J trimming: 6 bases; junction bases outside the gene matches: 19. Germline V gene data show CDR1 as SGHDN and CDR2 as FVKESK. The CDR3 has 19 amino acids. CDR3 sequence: CASSQDRFSDLLGQDGYTF. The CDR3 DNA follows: TGTGCCAGCAGCCAAGATCGATTTTCCGATCTCCTTGGACAGGATGGCTACACCTTC.

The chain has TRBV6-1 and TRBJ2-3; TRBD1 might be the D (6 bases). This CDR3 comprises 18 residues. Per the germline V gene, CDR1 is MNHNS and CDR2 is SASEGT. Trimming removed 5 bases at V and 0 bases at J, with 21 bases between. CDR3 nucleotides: TGTGCCAGCAGTCCTCTGGATATACAGGGAGATAGCACAGATACGCAGTATTTT. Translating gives CASSPLDIQGDSTDTQYF.

The CDR3, as DNA: TGTGCCAGCCGGGGGACAGGTACCCTTCAGGATGAGCAGTTCTTC. This encodes CASRGTGTLQDEQFF. The chain couples TRBV6-1 to TRBJ2-1, with TRBD1 matching 8 bases. Germline CDR1 and CDR2: MNHNS and SASEGT. This CDR3 has 15 amino acids. Trimming took 8 bases from V and 8 from J; bases not matched to a gene: 14.

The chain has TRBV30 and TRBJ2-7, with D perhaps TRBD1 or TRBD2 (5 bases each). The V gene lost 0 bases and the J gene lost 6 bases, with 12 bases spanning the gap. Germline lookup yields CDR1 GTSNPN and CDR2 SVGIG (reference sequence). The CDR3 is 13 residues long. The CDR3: CAWSVDYGGEQYF. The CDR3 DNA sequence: TGTGCCTGGAGTGTCGACTATGGGGGCGAGCAGTACTTC. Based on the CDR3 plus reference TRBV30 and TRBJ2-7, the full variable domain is SQTIHQWPATLVQPVGSPLSLECTVEGTSNPNLYWYRQAAGRGLQLLFYSVGIGQISSEVPQNLSASRPQDRQFILSSKKLLLSDSGFYLCAWSVDYGGEQYFGPGTRLTVT.

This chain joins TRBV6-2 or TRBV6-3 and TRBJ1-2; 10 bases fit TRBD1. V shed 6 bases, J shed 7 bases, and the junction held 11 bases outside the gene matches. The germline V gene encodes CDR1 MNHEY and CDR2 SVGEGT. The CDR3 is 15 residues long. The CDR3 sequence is CASRRDRGRLSGYTF. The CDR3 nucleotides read TGTGCCAGCAGGCGGGACAGGGGACGACTAAGTGGCTACACCTTC.

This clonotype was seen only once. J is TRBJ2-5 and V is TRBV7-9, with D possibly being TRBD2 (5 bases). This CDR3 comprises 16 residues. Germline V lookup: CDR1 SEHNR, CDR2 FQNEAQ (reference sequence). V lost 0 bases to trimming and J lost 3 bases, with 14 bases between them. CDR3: CASSLAPVGDKETQYF. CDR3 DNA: TGTGCCAGCAGCTTAGCCCCAGTCGGGGATAAAGAGACCCAGTACTTC.

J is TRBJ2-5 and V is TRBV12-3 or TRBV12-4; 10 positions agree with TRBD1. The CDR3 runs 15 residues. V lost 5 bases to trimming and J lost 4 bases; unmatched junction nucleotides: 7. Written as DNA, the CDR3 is TGTGCCAGCAGTATCAGACAGGGGGCGGGAGAGACCCAGTACTTC. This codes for CASSIRQGAGETQYF.

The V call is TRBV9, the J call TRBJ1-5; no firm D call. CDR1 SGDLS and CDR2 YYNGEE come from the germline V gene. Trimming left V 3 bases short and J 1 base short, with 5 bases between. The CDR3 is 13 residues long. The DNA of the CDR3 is TGTGCCAGCAGCGCGGGGAGCAATCAGCCCCAGCATTTT. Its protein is CASSAGSNQPQHF.

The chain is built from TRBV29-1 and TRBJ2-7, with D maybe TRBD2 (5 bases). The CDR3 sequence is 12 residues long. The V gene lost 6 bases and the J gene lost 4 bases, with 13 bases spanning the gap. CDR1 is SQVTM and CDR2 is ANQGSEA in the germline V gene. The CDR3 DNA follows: TGCAGCGTCACCGGTACGGGGTACGAGCAGTACTTC. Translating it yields CSVTGTGYEQYF.

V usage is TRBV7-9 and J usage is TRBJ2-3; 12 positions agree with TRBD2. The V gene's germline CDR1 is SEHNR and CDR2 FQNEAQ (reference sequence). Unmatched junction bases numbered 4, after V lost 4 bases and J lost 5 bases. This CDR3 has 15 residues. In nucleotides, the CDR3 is TGTGCCAGCAGCTGGCCGGGACTAGCGGGAGATACGCAGTATTTT. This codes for CASSWPGLAGDTQYF.

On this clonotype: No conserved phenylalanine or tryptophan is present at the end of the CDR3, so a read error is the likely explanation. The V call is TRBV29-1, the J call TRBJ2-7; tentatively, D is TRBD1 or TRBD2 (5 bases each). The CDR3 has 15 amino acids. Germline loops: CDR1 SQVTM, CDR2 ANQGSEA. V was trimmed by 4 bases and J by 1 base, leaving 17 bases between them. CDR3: CSVVPGLGRSYEQYL. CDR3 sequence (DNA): TGCAGCGTTGTACCGGGGTTGGGACGATCCTACGAGCAGTACCTC.

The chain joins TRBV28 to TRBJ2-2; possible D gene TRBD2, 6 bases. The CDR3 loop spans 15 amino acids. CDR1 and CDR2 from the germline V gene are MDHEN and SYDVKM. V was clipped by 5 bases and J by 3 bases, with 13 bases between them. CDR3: CASSMGSGHTGELFF. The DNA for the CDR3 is TGTGCCAGCAGTATGGGAAGCGGGCACACCGGGGAGCTGTTTTTT.

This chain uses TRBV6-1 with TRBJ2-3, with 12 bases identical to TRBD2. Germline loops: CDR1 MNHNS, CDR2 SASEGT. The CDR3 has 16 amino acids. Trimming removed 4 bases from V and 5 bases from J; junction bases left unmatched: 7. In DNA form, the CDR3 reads TGTGCCAGCAGTGGTCTAGCGGGGGGGCCTGAAGATACGCAGTATTTT. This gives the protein CASSGLAGGPEDTQYF.

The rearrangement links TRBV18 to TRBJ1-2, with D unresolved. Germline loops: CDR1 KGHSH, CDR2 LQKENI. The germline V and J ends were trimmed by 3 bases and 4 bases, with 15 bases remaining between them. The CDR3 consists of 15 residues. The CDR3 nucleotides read TGTGCCAGCTCACCCATGAACAGATATGTCTATGGCTACACCTTC. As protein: CASSPMNRYVYGYTF.

CDR3: CASSYSEGNYGYTF. CDR3 sequence (DNA): TGTGCCAGCAGTTACTCCGAGGGGAACTATGGCTACACCTTC. The V call is TRBV6-5, the J call TRBJ1-2, with D possibly being TRBD1 (5 bases). This CDR3 has 14 residues. The V gene lost 0 bases and the J gene lost 2 bases, with 7 bases spanning the gap. From germline, CDR1 is MNHEY and CDR2 SVGAGI.

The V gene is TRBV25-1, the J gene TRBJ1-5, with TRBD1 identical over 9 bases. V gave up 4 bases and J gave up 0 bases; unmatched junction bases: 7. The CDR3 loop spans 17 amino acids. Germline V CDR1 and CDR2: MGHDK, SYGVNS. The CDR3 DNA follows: TGTGCCAGCAGTGGGGGGACAGGGAAATATAGCAATCAGCCCCAGCATTTT. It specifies CASSGGTGKYSNQPQHF.

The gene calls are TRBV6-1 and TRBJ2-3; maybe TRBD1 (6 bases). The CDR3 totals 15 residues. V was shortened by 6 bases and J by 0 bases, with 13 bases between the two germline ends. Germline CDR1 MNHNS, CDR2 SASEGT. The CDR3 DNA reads TGTGCCAGCAGCTATCTCAGGGGTAGCACAGATACGCAGTATTTT. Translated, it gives CASSYLRGSTDTQYF.

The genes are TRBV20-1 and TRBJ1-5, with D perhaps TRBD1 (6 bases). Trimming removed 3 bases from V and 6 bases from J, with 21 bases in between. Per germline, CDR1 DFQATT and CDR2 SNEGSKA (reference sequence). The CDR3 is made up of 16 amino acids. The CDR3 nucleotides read TGCAGTGCTAGGGACTTTGGGGGCTCGCTCGGTCAGCCCCAGCATTTT. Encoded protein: CSARDFGGSLGQPQHF.

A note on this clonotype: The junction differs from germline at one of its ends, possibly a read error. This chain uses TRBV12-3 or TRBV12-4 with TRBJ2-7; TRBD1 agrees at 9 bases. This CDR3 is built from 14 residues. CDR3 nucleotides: TGTGCCAGCAGTTTAGGGACAGGGGAGTACGAGCATTACTTC. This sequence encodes CASSLGTGEYEHYF.

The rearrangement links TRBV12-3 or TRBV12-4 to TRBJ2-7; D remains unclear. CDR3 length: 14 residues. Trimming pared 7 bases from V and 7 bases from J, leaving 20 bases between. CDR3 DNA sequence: TGTGCCAGCACACCCGGGTTCCTCTGGGAAGAGCAGTACTTC. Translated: CASTPGFLWEEQYF.

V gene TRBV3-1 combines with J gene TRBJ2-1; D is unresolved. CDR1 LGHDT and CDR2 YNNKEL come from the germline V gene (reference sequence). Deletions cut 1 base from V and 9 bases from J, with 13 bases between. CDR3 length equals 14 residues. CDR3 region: CASSQVAPDGEQFF. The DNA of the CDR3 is TGTGCCAGCAGCCAAGTTGCCCCTGACGGTGAGCAGTTCTTC.